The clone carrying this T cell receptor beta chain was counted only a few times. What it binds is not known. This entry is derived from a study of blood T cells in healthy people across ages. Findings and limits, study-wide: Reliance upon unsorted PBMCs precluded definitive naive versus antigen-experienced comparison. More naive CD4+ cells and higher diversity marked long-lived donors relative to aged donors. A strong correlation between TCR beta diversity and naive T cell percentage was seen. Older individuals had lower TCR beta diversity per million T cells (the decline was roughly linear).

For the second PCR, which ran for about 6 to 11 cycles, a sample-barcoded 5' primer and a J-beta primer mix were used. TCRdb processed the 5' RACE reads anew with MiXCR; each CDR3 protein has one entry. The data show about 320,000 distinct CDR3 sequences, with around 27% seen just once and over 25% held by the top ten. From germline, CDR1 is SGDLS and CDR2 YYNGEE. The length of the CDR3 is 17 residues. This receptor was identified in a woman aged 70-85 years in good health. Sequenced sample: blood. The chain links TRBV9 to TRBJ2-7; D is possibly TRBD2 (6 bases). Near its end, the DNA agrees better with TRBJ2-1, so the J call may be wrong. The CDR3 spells CASSVAVGPNRGNEQFF. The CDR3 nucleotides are TGTGCCAGCAGCGTAGCGGTGGGACCCAACCGGGGGAATGAGCAGTTCTTC.